This passage covers 27 T cell receptor delta chains from one sample sequenced in a study of gamma-delta T cells after stem cell transplantation. TCRdb fed the RT-PCR reads to CATT. The sample records roughly 1,400 delta-chain clones, roughly 6.3% being singletons. Sequencing was performed on gamma-delta T cells. These receptors were collected from a human donor. It is not recorded whose cells these are; they may come from a transplant donor.

This clone is medium-sized by share. A far larger clone is one base from this, pointing to a likely read error. Other nucleotide sequences in the sample specify the same CDR3. The J gene is TRDJ1, the V gene TRDV2, with 8 bases identical to TRDD3. The CDR3 is 16 residues long. CDR1 and CDR2 from the germline V gene are GEAIGNYY and EKD. This chain's CDR3 is CACDTLGEKYTDKLIF. CDR3 bases: TGTGCCTGCGACACCCTGGGGGAGAAGTACACCGATAAACTCATCTTT.

Only a few counts were recorded for this clone. A read error is the likely source, as a far larger clone sits one nucleotide away. The sample carries other DNA sequences with the same CDR3. The genes are TRDV1 and TRDJ1; 8 nucleotides line up with TRDD3. The CDR3 covers 21 residues. Germline CDR1 is TSWWSYY and CDR2 is QGS. The CDR3 sequence is CALGEGWFEAYLRGYPDKLIF. The DNA of the CDR3 is TGCGCTCTTGGGGAAGGTTGGTTCGAGGCCTACCTGAGGGGATACCCTGATAAACTCATCTTT.

The table lists this clone with a few counts. A read error is the likely source, as a far larger clone sits one nucleotide away. Other DNA sequences in the sample encode the same CDR3. This chain joins TRDV1 and TRDJ1, with D possibly being TRDD2 (8 bases). The CDR3 contains 25 residues. Looked up from germline, CDR1 is TSWWSYY and CDR2 is QGS. V dropped 3 bases and J dropped 0 bases, with 41 bases sitting between them. CDR3 coding DNA: TGTGCTCTTGGGGAGTCGGCTTCCTACGTAAAGGGAAGGTGGGGGACTCTACCGTACACCGATAAACTCATCTTT. This encodes CALGESASYVKGRWGTLPYTDKLIF.

Concerning this clone itself: A read error is the likely source, as a far larger clone sits one nucleotide away. The V call is TRDV2, the J call TRDJ1, with 8 bases fitting TRDD3. The V segment lost 3 bases and the J segment 3 bases; nucleotides outside the gene matches: 14. CDR1 is GEAIGNYY and CDR2 is EKD in the germline V gene. This CDR3 has 17 amino acids. The CDR3 sequence is CACDPVLGEDFADKLIF. CDR3 DNA sequence: TGTGCCTGTGACCCTGTGCTGGGGGAAGATTTCGCCGATAAACTCATCTTT.

A note on this clone: The TCRdb protein comes from a much larger clone and disagrees with this DNA's translation at residue 4, likely due to a read error; the protein given here is derived from the DNA. The V and J genes are TRDV2 and TRDJ1; 9 nucleotides agree with TRDD3. CDR3 length: 15 residues. Germline lookup yields CDR1 GEAIGNYY and CDR2 EKD. CDR3 bases: TGTGCCTGTGGCACCCTGGGGGATCCCCCCGATAAACTCATCTTT. Translated: CACGTLGDPPDKLIF.

This clone was counted between two and nine times. A far larger clone differs by one base, so this is likely a read error. The same CDR3 arises from other DNA sequences in this sample as well. The chain uses TRDV2 and TRDJ1; maybe TRDD3 (5 bases). The CDR3 spans 21 residues. V was clipped by 0 bases and J by 4 bases, with 32 bases between them. CDR1 and CDR2 from the germline V gene are GEAIGNYY and EKD. CDR3 nucleotides: TGTGCCTGTGACACCGTTCCACTTGCCGGGGGTCGCCACCTAACCGGCGATAAACTCATCTTT. Amino acid sequence: CACDTVPLAGGRHLTGDKLIF.

This clone was observed a handful of times. This DNA's translation differs at residue 17 from TCRdb's protein, which comes from a much larger clone; a read error is likely, and the protein shown is translated from the DNA. The rearrangement joins TRDV2 to TRDJ1, with D possibly being TRDD3 (10 bases). Germline V gene sequence: CDR1 GEAIGNYY, CDR2 EKD. Trimming left V 0 bases short and J 3 bases short, with 34 bases between. This CDR3 region has 22 residues. The CDR3 protein is CACDTVGPSYVLGDRYADKLIF. The CDR3 DNA sequence: TGTGCCTGTGACACCGTGGGGCCTTCCTACGTACTGGGGGATCGCTACGCCGATAAACTCATCTTT.

Concerning this clone itself: The TCRdb protein comes from a much larger clone and disagrees with this DNA's translation at residue 9, likely due to a read error; the protein given here is derived from the DNA. The chain recombines TRDV2 with TRDJ1; 8 bases are shared with TRDD3. There are 21 residues in the CDR3. CDR1 is GEAIGNYY, CDR2 EKD, per germline. The junction had 20 bases not matched to a gene; V was cut back by 0 bases and J by 0 bases. The CDR3 DNA sequence: TGTGCCTGTGACACCGTTTTATTTGCTGGGGGACCACGGCTCCACACCGATAAACTCATCTTT. Its translation is CACDTVLFAGGPRLHTDKLIF.

This chain joins TRDV2 and TRDJ1; 13 positions match TRDD3. CDR1 is GEAIGNYY, CDR2 EKD, per germline. Trimming cost V 3 bases and J 0 bases; bases outside gene matches: 15. This CDR3 spans 20 amino acids. The DNA for the CDR3 is TGTGCCTGTGACGCCGTCCCTGTACTGGGGGATACGCGGGACACCGATAAACTCATCTTT. Amino acids: CACDAVPVLGDTRDTDKLIF.

This clone has more than one count but fewer than ten. TCRdb assigns this DNA the protein of a much larger clone, which departs from its translation at residue 16; this likely reflects a read error, and the protein shown comes from translating the DNA. The chain is built from TRDV2 and TRDJ1, with 13 bases fitting TRDD3. This CDR3 spans 18 amino acids. Germline V lookup: CDR1 GEAIGNYY, CDR2 EKD. CDR3 DNA sequence: TGTGCCTGTGACCCACTACTGGGGGATACGCGGGACACCGATAAACCCATCTTT. Translating gives CACDPLLGDTRDTDKPIF.

The table lists this clone with a few counts. Translating this DNA gives a protein that differs at residue 17 from the TCRdb one, which belongs to a much larger clone; a read error is likely, and the protein shown is this translation. The V call is TRDV2, the J call TRDJ3; 8 bases are shared with TRDD3. Germline V gene lookup returns CDR1 GEAIGNYY and CDR2 EKD. CDR3 size: 22 residues. CDR3 coding DNA: TGTGCCTGTGACCAGGCGGGTACTGGGGGCCTCGACCGCTCCTGGGACATCCGACAGATGTTTTTC. Amino acids: CACDQAGTGGLDRSWDIRQMFF.

This clone was seen a handful of times. This likely traces to a read error, being one base from a far larger clone. The CDR3 nucleotides read TGTGCCTGTGGCATACTGGGGATGGAGACGACAGCACAACTCTTCTTT. This sequence encodes CACGILGMETTAQLFF. The chain has TRDV2 and TRDJ2, with 7 bases matching TRDD3. The V gene end was trimmed by 5 bases and the J gene end by 4 bases; junction bases not matched to a gene: 12. CDR1 and CDR2 from the germline V gene are GEAIGNYY and EKD. The CDR3 loop spans 16 amino acids.

This clone came up a few times. The translation of this DNA and the TCRdb protein of a much larger clone differ at residue 12, probably owing to a read error; the protein shown here is translated from the DNA. The V call is TRDV2, the J call TRDJ3; 7 bases match TRDD3. The length of the CDR3 is 18 residues. Germline loops: CDR1 GEAIGNYY, CDR2 EKD. The CDR3 loop is CACDTVGDSSWGTRQMFF. CDR3 coding DNA: TGTGCCTGTGACACCGTGGGGGACAGCTCCTGGGGCACCCGACAGATGTTTTTC.

Concerning this clone: A read error is possible here, since a much larger clone lies one base away. The same CDR3 also results from other DNA sequences found in this sample. The chain couples TRDV1 to TRDJ1, with D unclear. The CDR3 consists of 20 residues. The V gene's germline CDR1 is TSWWSYY and CDR2 QGS. As DNA, the CDR3 is TGTGCTCTTGGGGAACTGGATTCTCCCTCCGTTATCAACCACACCGATAAGCTCATCTTT. The encoded protein is CALGELDSPSVINHTDKLIF.

This clone was found a few times. This likely traces to a read error, being one base from a far larger clone. Other DNA sequences in this sample translate to the same CDR3. The J gene is TRDJ1, the V gene TRDV2; 8 positions agree with TRDD3. The CDR3 is made up of 20 amino acids. Germline CDR1 GEAIGNYY, CDR2 EKD. V gave up 0 bases and J gave up 5 bases; unmatched junction bases: 22. The CDR3 nucleotides read TGTGCCTGTGACACCGTCGCGGGCTGGGGGACCCCGGGGCGCACTGATAAACTCATCTTT. Translation: CACDTVAGWGTPGRTDKLIF.

This clone has just a few counts. The protein given by TCRdb reflects a much larger clone and differs at residue 17 from this DNA's translation, likely from a read error; the protein shown is the DNA's translation. The V gene is TRDV2, the J gene TRDJ1, with TRDD3 matching over 13 bases. CDR1 and CDR2 (germline): GEAIGNYY, EKD. The CDR3 runs to 19 residues. As DNA, the CDR3 is TGTGCCTGTGACATCATTACTGGGGGATACGGGGGGGACCCCGATAAACCCATCTTT. Residues: CACDIITGGYGGDPDKPIF.

In this sample, this clone turned up a few times. Since a far larger clone is one base different, this is likely a read error. The chain carries TRDV2 and TRDJ3; 9 positions match TRDD3. This CDR3 has 21 amino acids. Germline V gene lookup returns CDR1 GEAIGNYY and CDR2 EKD. CDR3 loop: CACDQLGDKVERSWDARQMFF. The CDR3 region has the DNA TGTGCCTGTGACCAGTTGGGGGATAAGGTGGAGCGGTCCTGGGACGCCCGACAGATGTTTTTC.

Only a few counts were recorded for this clone. The protein TCRdb gives is from a much larger clone and does not agree with this DNA's translation at residue 10, likely a read error; the protein shown here comes from the DNA. CDR3 in amino acids: CACDTVLGDTYTDKLIF. CDR3 sequence (DNA): TGTGCCTGTGACACCGTTCTGGGGGATACGTACACCGATAAACTCATCTTT. This chain joins TRDV2 and TRDJ1, with TRDD3 matching 12 bases. Germline lookup yields CDR1 GEAIGNYY and CDR2 EKD. This CDR3 comprises 17 residues. V lost 0 bases, J lost 0 bases, and 4 bases stayed unmatched.

In regard to this clone: The translation of this DNA and the TCRdb protein of a much larger clone differ at residue 4, probably owing to a read error; the protein shown here is translated from the DNA. This chain connects TRDV2 to TRDJ1, with TRDD3 identical over 8 bases. Germline CDR1 reads GEAIGNYY; CDR2 reads EKD. The CDR3 contains 17 residues. After removal of 5 bases from V and 1 base from J, the junction contained 14 bases not matched to a gene. Written as DNA, the CDR3 is TGTGCCTGTGGCCCTGTGCTGGGGGAAGATTTCACCGATAAACTCATCTTT. This codes for CACGPVLGEDFTDKLIF.

For this clone: With only one base between it and a far larger clone, this is likely a read error. The rearrangement links TRDV2 to TRDJ1, with a weak D call TRDD2 (5 bases). Germline V CDR1 and CDR2: GEAIGNYY, EKD. The CDR3 length is 17 residues. V lost 0 bases and J lost 4, with 20 bases in between. CDR3 DNA: TGTGCCTGTGACACCGTCCAACGCTTACCCTACATCGATAAACTCATCTTT. It encodes CACDTVQRLPYIDKLIF.

This clone has only a few counts. A read error is likely here: a far larger clone is one base away. Other nucleotide sequences in the sample specify the same CDR3. This chain connects TRDV1 to TRDJ1; TRDD3 agrees at 9 bases. Per the germline V gene, CDR1 is TSWWSYY and CDR2 is QGS. The CDR3 is 18 residues long. The DNA for the CDR3 is TGTGCCCTTGGGGAGGGAACCCGCTGGGGGATCCGCACCGATAAACTCATCTTT. Amino acids: CALGEGTRWGIRTDKLIF.

On this clone: A far larger clone differs by one base, so this is likely a read error. Other nucleotide sequences from this sample produce the same CDR3. J is TRDJ1 and V is TRDV2; D is possibly TRDD2 or TRDD3 (6 bases each). This CDR3 is 21 amino acids long. Germline V gene sequence: CDR1 GEAIGNYY, CDR2 EKD. For the CDR3, the DNA is TGTGCCTGCGACACCTTACCGTACTTTTCCAGTAGTCCTACGTGGGGGGATAAACTCATCTTT. This encodes CACDTLPYFSSSPTWGDKLIF.

A note on this clone: A read error likely explains why the TCRdb protein, taken from a much larger clone, differs from this DNA's translation at residue 10; the protein shown is translated from the DNA. The V gene is TRDV2, the J gene TRDJ3, with TRDD3 matching 13 bases. Unmatched junction bases numbered 7, after V lost 3 bases and J lost 0 bases. Germline V gene lookup returns CDR1 GEAIGNYY and CDR2 EKD. CDR3 length: 20 residues. CDR3 residues: CACDPILGDTPSWDTRQMFF. DNA for the CDR3: TGTGCCTGTGACCCCATACTGGGGGATACGCCCTCCTGGGACACCCGACAGATGTTTTTC.

Only a few counts were recorded for this clone. The mismatch at residue 13 between this DNA's translation and the TCRdb protein of a much larger clone likely reflects a read error; the protein shown is translated from the DNA. The chain combines TRDV1 with TRDJ1, with 9 positions matching TRDD3. This CDR3 spans 22 amino acids. CDR1 and CDR2 from the germline V gene are TSWWSYY and QGS. The trim removed 9 bases at V and 0 bases at J, leaving 29 bases unmatched. The CDR3 bases are TGTGCTCTAGTGGGTCCTACTGTATGGTACTGGGGGACACACCAATACACCGATAAACTCATCTTT. Translated: CALVGPTVWYWGTHQYTDKLIF.

The chain couples TRDV2 to TRDJ3; 9 nucleotides line up with TRDD3. The trim removed 4 bases at V and 2 bases at J, leaving 17 bases unmatched. This CDR3 spans 21 amino acids. Germline assignment: CDR1 GEAIGNYY and CDR2 EKD. CDR3 DNA: TGTGCCTGTGATCGACTGGGGGACCTCACGAAAAACACCTGGGACACCCGACAGATGTTTTTC. Its protein is CACDRLGDLTKNTWDTRQMFF.

This clone has a count of ten or more. A much more abundant neighbour one base away suggests this may be a read error. The gene calls are TRDV3 and TRDJ3; TRDD3 agrees at 11 bases. The germline V gene encodes CDR1 TVYSNPD and CDR2 GDNSRS (reference sequence). The CDR3 is 20 residues long. The CDR3 spells CAFIPDVIWGIPWGTRQMFF. CDR3 bases: TGTGCCTTTATTCCGGACGTGATCTGGGGGATACCGTGGGGCACCCGACAGATGTTTTTC.

In the case of this clone: The protein in TCRdb stems from a much larger clone and differs at residue 11 from this DNA's translation, likely a read error; here the protein is translated from the DNA. V gene TRDV2 combines with J gene TRDJ1; TRDD3 matches at 7 bases. This CDR3 is 17 amino acids long. Germline lookup yields CDR1 GEAIGNYY and CDR2 EKD. V lost 3 bases, J lost 2 bases, and 14 bases stayed unmatched. The chain's CDR3 is CACDPVLGAPPTDKLIF. The CDR3 bases are TGTGCCTGTGACCCCGTTCTGGGGGCTCCCCCAACCGATAAACTCATCTTT.